These 19 T cell receptor beta chains were sequenced from one sample in a study of CD8 T cells in Susac syndrome. It was with random hexamers that roughly 0.5 to 1 ug RNA was reverse transcribed. TCRdb recomputed calls from the immunoSEQ multiplex PCR reads with MiXCR, one row per CDR3 protein. The table lists roughly 150,000 distinct CDR3 sequences, around 94% of them singletons. The sequenced sample consisted of CD4+ T cells from PBMCs. All receptors derive from a human donor with multiple sclerosis.

This clonotype was picked up one time. The chain uses TRBV27 and TRBJ1-2, with 7 bases identical to TRBD1. V gave up 1 base and J gave up 0 bases; unmatched junction bases: 11. The germline CDR1 and CDR2 sequences are MNHEY and SMNVEV (reference sequence). The CDR3 covers 18 residues. CDR3 nucleotide sequence: TGTGCCAGCAGTTTATTAGGGGACAGCAATGTAGCTAACTATGGCTACACCTTC. It codes for CASSLLGDSNVANYGYTF.

The gene calls are TRBV24-1 and TRBJ2-3; D ambiguous. There are 13 residues in the CDR3. The germline V and J ends were trimmed by 6 bases and 1 base, with 7 bases remaining between them. In germline, CDR1 is KGHDR, CDR2 SFDVKD. The CDR3 sequence is CATSKYGTDTQYF. In DNA, the CDR3 is TGTGCCACCAGTAAGTACGGCACAGATACGCAGTATTTT.

The rearrangement joins TRBV4-2 to TRBJ1-5; D uncertain. CDR3 length: 15 residues. Germline CDR1 reads LGHNA; CDR2 reads YNFKEQ. Trimming took 0 bases from V and 0 from J, leaving 6 bases between them. CDR3 amino acids: CASSQERDSNQPQHF. In nucleotides, the CDR3 is TGTGCCAGCAGCCAAGAGCGGGATAGCAATCAGCCCCAGCATTTT.

This clonotype was picked up a small number of times. The chain combines TRBV29-1 with TRBJ2-1, with TRBD2 matching over 13 bases. In germline, CDR1 is SQVTM, CDR2 ANQGSEA. V shed 5 bases and J 7 bases; nucleotides not matched to a gene: 5. The CDR3 runs 14 residues. The CDR3 is CSVQGLAGPNEQFF. In DNA form, the CDR3 reads TGCAGCGTTCAGGGACTAGCGGGACCTAATGAGCAGTTCTTC.

This clonotype was seen a single time. The chain has TRBV5-4 and TRBJ1-2; 7 bases align to TRBD1. Looked up from germline, CDR1 is SGHNT and CDR2 is YYREEE (reference sequence). The trim removed 6 bases at V and 2 bases at J, leaving 7 bases unmatched. This CDR3 region has 14 residues. The CDR3 sequence: CASNGGGANYGYTF. The CDR3 region has the DNA TGTGCCAGCAATGGAGGGGGCGCGAACTATGGCTACACCTTC.

V usage is TRBV7-8 and J usage is TRBJ2-5; perhaps D is TRBD1 or TRBD2 (5 bases each). The CDR3 runs 15 residues. Germline V gives CDR1 SGHVS, CDR2 FQNEAQ. Trimming pared 1 base from V and 4 bases from J, leaving 13 bases between. For the CDR3, the DNA is TGTGCCAGCAGCTTAGGACTTTACGGGGCAGAGACCCAGTACTTC. As protein: CASSLGLYGAETQYF.

The rearrangement links TRBV6-5 to TRBJ2-1; 8 bases agree with TRBD2. Per germline, CDR1 MNHEY and CDR2 SVGAGI. Unmatched junction bases numbered 11, after V lost 4 bases and J lost 9 bases. This CDR3 is built from 15 residues. The CDR3 coding sequence is TGTGCCAGCAGTTCCCCCGGGACTAGTGGGGTTGAGCAGTTCTTC. It specifies CASSSPGTSGVEQFF.

The rearrangement joins TRBV25-1 to TRBJ2-7; D gene ambiguous. The CDR3 covers 13 residues. V shed 1 base and J shed 3 bases, with 7 bases lying between them. CDR1 is MGHDK and CDR2 is SYGVNS in the germline V gene. DNA for the CDR3: TGTGCCAGCAGTGAATTTGGCCGCTACGAGCAGTACTTC. Translation: CASSEFGRYEQYF.

The rearrangement uses TRBV20-1 and TRBJ2-2, with D unresolved. The CDR3 sequence is 14 residues long. Trimming stripped 5 bases from V and 1 base from J, with 11 bases between. Germline assignment: CDR1 DFQATT and CDR2 SNEGSKA (reference sequence). The CDR3 spells CSARKLGNTGELFF. CDR3 nucleotides: TGCAGTGCTCGTAAATTGGGGAACACCGGGGAGCTGTTTTTT.

This sequence joins TRBV30 and TRBJ1-2; weak D call: TRBD1 (6 bases). Germline CDR1 GTSNPN, CDR2 SVGIG (reference sequence). The CDR3 spans 12 residues. Trimming shortened V by 3 bases and J by 4 bases, and 9 bases separated the two germline ends. CDR3 bases: TGTGCCTGGAGCCTGGGGGCCTATGGCTACACCTTC. Translation: CAWSLGAYGYTF.

The gene calls are TRBV5-6 and TRBJ2-3, with D unclear. The length of the CDR3 is 15 residues. The V end was cut by 1 base, the J end by 0 bases, with 9 bases between. Per the germline V gene, CDR1 is SGHDT and CDR2 is YYEEEE. The CDR3: CASSLSAASTDTQYF. DNA of the CDR3: TGTGCCAGCAGCTTGTCGGCGGCTAGCACAGATACGCAGTATTTT.

The count of this clonotype is one. The chain joins TRBV4-2 to TRBJ2-3, with D unclear. Per germline, CDR1 LGHNA and CDR2 YNFKEQ. This CDR3 has 18 amino acids. V was cut by 3 bases and J by 6 bases, with 25 bases left in between. CDR3 sequence (DNA): TGTGCCAGCAGCCAGGAAATAACGAAAGGGTGGACGATGGATACGCAGTATTTT. Amino acid sequence: CASSQEITKGWTMDTQYF.

The genes are TRBV2 and TRBJ2-5; 7 bases agree with TRBD2. The germline V gene has CDR1 SNHLY and CDR2 FYNNEI. This CDR3 has 15 amino acids. Losses at the gene ends were 2 bases for V and 5 bases for J; bases not matched to a gene: 8. As DNA, the CDR3 is TGTGCCAGCAGTGAATCGGCGGGAGTTGGCGAGACCCAGTACTTC. Translated, it gives CASSESAGVGETQYF. The whole variable domain, remainder taken from reference TRBV2 and TRBJ2-5, is EPEVTQTPSHQVTQMGQEVILRCVPISNHLYFYWYRQILGQKVEFLVSFYNNEISEKSEIFDDQFSVERPDGSNFTLKIRSTKLEDSAMYFCASSESAGVGETQYFGPGTRLLVL.

This chain links TRBV7-7 with TRBJ2-5; D not certain. V shed 1 base and J shed 1 base, with 7 bases lying between them. Germline V lookup: CDR1 SSHAT, CDR2 FNYEAQ (reference sequence). The length of the CDR3 is 14 residues. CDR3 residues: CASSLGQFQETQYF. The CDR3 region has the DNA TGTGCCAGCAGCTTAGGACAATTCCAAGAGACCCAGTACTTC.

The rearrangement joins TRBV29-1 to TRBJ1-2; no clear D gene. V lost 7 bases, J lost 6 bases, and 21 bases lay in between. Germline CDR1 reads SQVTM; CDR2 reads ANQGSEA. This CDR3 is built from 14 residues. CDR3 bases: TGCAGCGCCTCGGTAATCGGCGCGACGAATGGCTACACCTTC. The encoded protein is CSASVIGATNGYTF.

A single count supports this clonotype. The gene calls are TRBV5-4 and TRBJ1-2; no definite D call. The V gene lost 4 bases and the J gene lost 0 bases, with 7 bases spanning the gap. The CDR3 loop spans 13 amino acids. The germline gives CDR1 SGHNT, CDR2 YYREEE (reference sequence). In DNA, the CDR3 is TGTGCCAGCAGCAACGACGCTAACTATGGCTACACCTTC. Protein: CASSNDANYGYTF.

The rearrangement links TRBV15 to TRBJ1-2; D remains unclear. Trimming removed 0 bases at V and 8 bases at J, with 10 bases between. Looked up from germline, CDR1 is LNHNV and CDR2 is YYDKDF (reference sequence). The CDR3 runs 13 residues. The CDR3 sequence is CATSRDRQRGYTF. The CDR3 nucleotides are TGTGCCACCAGCAGAGATCGTCAGAGGGGCTACACCTTC.

The chain has TRBV6-2 or TRBV6-3 and TRBJ2-3; TRBD2 aligns across 9 bases. CDR3 length: 16 amino acids. The germline gives CDR1 MNHEY, CDR2 SVGEGT. V was pared by 5 bases and J by 4 bases, with 10 bases of the junction left unmatched. DNA for the CDR3: TGTGCCAGCAGTCGAATGGGCGGGAGGGAGCCAGATACGCAGTATTTT. Its translation is CASSRMGGREPDTQYF.

The gene calls are TRBV2 and TRBJ1-1, with D uncertain. Trimming removed 8 bases at V and 4 bases at J, with 17 bases between. Germline V gene sequence: CDR1 SNHLY, CDR2 FYNNEI. The CDR3 contains 14 residues. The CDR3 spells CASVDGYSSTEAFF. DNA of the CDR3: TGTGCCAGCGTTGACGGTTACTCCAGCACTGAAGCTTTCTTT.